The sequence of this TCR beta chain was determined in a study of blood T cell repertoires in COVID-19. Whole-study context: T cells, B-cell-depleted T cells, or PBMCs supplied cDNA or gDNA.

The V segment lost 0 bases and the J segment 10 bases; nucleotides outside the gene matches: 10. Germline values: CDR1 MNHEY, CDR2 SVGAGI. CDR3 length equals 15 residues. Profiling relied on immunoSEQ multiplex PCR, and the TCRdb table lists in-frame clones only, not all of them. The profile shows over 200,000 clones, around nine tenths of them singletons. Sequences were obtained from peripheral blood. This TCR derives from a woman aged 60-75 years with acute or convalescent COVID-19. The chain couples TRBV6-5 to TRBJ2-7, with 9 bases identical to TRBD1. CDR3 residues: CASSYSSTGGARQYF. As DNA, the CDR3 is TGTGCCAGCAGTTACTCGTCCACAGGGGGCGCGAGACAGTACTTC.